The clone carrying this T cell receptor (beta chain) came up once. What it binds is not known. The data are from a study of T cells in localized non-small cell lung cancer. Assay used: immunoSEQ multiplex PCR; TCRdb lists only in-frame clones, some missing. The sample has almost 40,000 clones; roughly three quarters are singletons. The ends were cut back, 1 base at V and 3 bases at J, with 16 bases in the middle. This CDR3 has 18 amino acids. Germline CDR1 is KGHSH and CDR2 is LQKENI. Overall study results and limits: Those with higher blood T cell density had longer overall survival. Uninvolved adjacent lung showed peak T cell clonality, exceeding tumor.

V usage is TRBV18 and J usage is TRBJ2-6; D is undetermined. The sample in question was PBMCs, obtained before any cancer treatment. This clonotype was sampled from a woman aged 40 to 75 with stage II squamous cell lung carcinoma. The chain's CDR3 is CASSPQGQIPGGANVLTF. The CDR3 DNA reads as TGTGCCAGCTCACCACAAGGGCAGATACCTGGTGGGGCCAACGTCCTGACTTTC.